A single sample gave rise to the 6 T cell receptor beta chains below, sequenced in a study of blood T cell repertoires in COVID-19. The protocol was immunoSEQ multiplex PCR, while the TCRdb copy is restricted to in-frame clones and leaves out a portion. Of fewer than 350,000 clones listed, about 90% are singletons. Specimen: peripheral blood. These receptors originate from a woman in her forties or fifties who had recovered from COVID-19.

The CDR3 loop is CASSFSGRRDNEQFF. The CDR3 nucleotides read TGTGCCAGCAGCTTTAGCGGGCGACGCGACAATGAGCAGTTCTTC. The rearrangement links TRBV7-2 to TRBJ2-1, with TRBD2 matching over 7 bases. Trimming removed 3 bases from V and 5 bases from J; junction bases left unmatched: 7. Germline CDR1 reads SGHTA; CDR2 reads FQGNSA. CDR3 size: 15 residues.

The V and J genes are TRBV10-1 and TRBJ2-1, with a weak D call TRBD2 (5 bases). The V end was cut by 5 bases, the J end by 6 bases, with 14 bases between. Germline V lookup: CDR1 WNHNN, CDR2 SYGVQD (reference sequence). The CDR3 totals 14 residues. CDR3 sequence: CASSPPGNTNEQFF. CDR3 bases: TGCGCCAGCAGTCCTCCCGGGAACACCAATGAGCAGTTCTTC.

V and J are TRBV4-1 and TRBJ2-7; D gene uncertain. V lost 0 bases, J lost 2 bases, and 5 bases lay in between. The CDR3 is 13 residues long. CDR1 MGHRA and CDR2 YSYEKL come from the germline V gene. This CDR3 reads CASSQEQTYEQYF. CDR3 nucleotides: TGCGCCAGCAGCCAAGAACAGACCTACGAGCAGTACTTC.

The chain has TRBV7-2 and TRBJ1-1; tentatively, D is TRBD1 (5 bases). Trimming cost V 5 bases and J 3 bases, with 10 bases left between them. The CDR3 is 13 amino acids. Per the germline V gene, CDR1 is SGHTA and CDR2 is FQGNSA. The CDR3 nucleotides are TGTGCCAGCAGCCCGCGGGGGGACACTGAAGCTTTCTTT. It specifies CASSPRGDTEAFF. Filled out from reference TRBV7-2 and TRBJ1-1, the complete variable domain reads GAGVSQSPSNKVTEKGKDVELRCDPISGHTALYWYRQSLGQGLEFLIYFQGNSAPDKSGLPSDRFSAERTGGSVSTLTIQRTQQEDSAVYLCASSPRGDTEAFFGQGTRLTVV.

V gene TRBV10-3 combines with J gene TRBJ2-1; TRBD2 aligns across 11 bases. Germline loops: CDR1 ENHRY, CDR2 SYGVKD. The CDR3 is 16 amino acids. V dropped 4 bases and J dropped 8; count of bases not matched to a gene: 10. The CDR3, as DNA: TGTGCCATCAGTGCCGGGACTAGCGGCAGTCTGGATGAGCAGTTCTTC. Amino acids: CAISAGTSGSLDEQFF.

The sample holds a few counts of this clone. The CDR3 loop reads CASSRRTGNEKLFF. The CDR3, as DNA: TGTGCCAGCAGCAGACGGACAGGAAATGAAAAACTGTTTTTT. This chain links TRBV9 with TRBJ1-4; 7 bases line up with TRBD1. V shed 4 bases, J shed 5 bases, and the junction held 5 bases outside the gene matches. The CDR3 consists of 14 residues. Germline V gene data show CDR1 as SGDLS and CDR2 as YYNGEE.